This T cell receptor (beta chain) was profiled in a study of beta chain features in type 1 diabetes. Expressed TCRB transcripts were sequenced, since all the RNA that had been isolated was reverse transcribed. Profiled with immunoSEQ multiplex PCR; TCRdb holds only in-frame clones, not every one. The data contain about 450,000 clones, roughly an eighth of them singletons. The CDR3 runs to 16 residues. This clone was seen more than once but under ten times. The rearrangement joins TRBV1 to TRBJ2-1; the DNA was not used to check the table's D call, TRBD1. TRBV1 is tagged as a pseudogene. The TCR sequence derives from a young woman in good health. Sequencing was carried out using naive CD4+ T cells from blood. This chain's CDR3 is CTSSLASGEFRDEQFF. CDR3 in DNA: TGCACCAGCAGCCTCGCAAGTGGAGAATTCAGGGATGAGCAGTTCTTC.